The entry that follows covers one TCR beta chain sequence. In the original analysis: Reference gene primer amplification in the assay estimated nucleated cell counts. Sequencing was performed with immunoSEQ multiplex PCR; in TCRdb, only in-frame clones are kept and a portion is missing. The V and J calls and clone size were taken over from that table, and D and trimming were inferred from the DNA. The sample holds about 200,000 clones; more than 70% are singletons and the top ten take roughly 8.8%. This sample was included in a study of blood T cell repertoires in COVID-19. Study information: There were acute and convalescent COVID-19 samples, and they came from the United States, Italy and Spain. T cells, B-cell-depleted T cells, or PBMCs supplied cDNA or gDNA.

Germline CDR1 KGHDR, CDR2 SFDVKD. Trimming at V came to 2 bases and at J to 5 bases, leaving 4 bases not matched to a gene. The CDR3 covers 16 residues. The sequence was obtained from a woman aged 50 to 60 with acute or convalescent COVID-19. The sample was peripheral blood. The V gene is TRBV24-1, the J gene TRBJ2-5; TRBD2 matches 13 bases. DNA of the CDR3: TGTGCCACCAGTGATTCAAGGACTAGCGGGAGTGAGACCCAGTACTTC. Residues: CATSDSRTSGSETQYF.